Included here is one T cell receptor beta chain sequence, with context. The CDR3 sequence is 14 residues long. V was trimmed by 3 bases and J by 4 bases, leaving 10 bases between them. Germline V lookup: CDR1 LNHNV, CDR2 YYDKDF (reference sequence). This sample is drawn from a study of control samples from healthy donors and cancer patients. Data came from immunoSEQ multiplex PCR; TCRdb stores just in-frame clones and leaves some out. The data hold tens of thousands of clones, with roughly 92% observed a single time. Sequencing input: blood. This clonotype was sampled from a young man in good health. V gene TRBV15 combines with J gene TRBJ1-5, with D uncertain. CDR3 DNA sequence: TGTGCCACCAGCAGCTGGACGGGAAATCAGCCCCAGCATTTT. This encodes CATSSWTGNQPQHF.